Below, 13 T cell receptor beta chains from the same sample are listed, as sequenced in a study of cytomegalovirus exposure and HLA in healthy donors. This PCR relied on a set of 60 Vbeta primers and 13 Jbeta primers. Measured with immunoSEQ multiplex PCR; TCRdb has only the in-frame clones, and not every one. The sample has approximately 120,000 clones; under 85% are singletons. Sequenced material: PBMCs. The source of these receptors is a woman in her fifties or sixties in good health and CMV-seropositive.

The rearrangement links TRBV27 to TRBJ1-2; 7 nucleotides agree with TRBD1. Trimming cost V 3 bases and J 4 bases; bases outside gene matches: 2. Germline CDR1 reads MNHEY; CDR2 reads SMNVEV (reference sequence). The CDR3 runs 13 residues. DNA of the CDR3: TGTGCCAGCAGTTTTAAGGGGGCCTATGGCTACACCTTC. Translating it yields CASSFKGAYGYTF.

Concerning this clone itself: The conserved final phenylalanine or tryptophan is absent from the CDR3, which likely points to a read error. It is unclear where the CDR3 begins or ends on the DNA, so no DNA is shown, and the CDR3 is as TCRdb lists it. The chain joins TRBV21-1 to TRBJ2-7; the tabulated D call, TRBD1, remains unverified against the DNA. TRBV21-1 is annotated as a pseudogene. The CDR3 is made up of 17 amino acids, end residues included. The CDR3 loop reads CASSIRGGPFESYEQYL.

The rearrangement uses TRBV29-1 and TRBJ1-1, with TRBD1 matching 7 bases. Germline trimming cut 7 bases from V and 1 base from J; bases unmatched to any gene: 3. The CDR3 consists of 12 residues. CDR1 is SQVTM and CDR2 is ANQGSEA in the germline V gene. CDR3 sequence: CSARTGNTEAFF. The CDR3 DNA follows: TGCAGCGCCCGGACAGGGAACACTGAAGCTTTCTTT.

The gene calls are TRBV29-1 and TRBJ1-2; D is unresolved. The CDR3 has 10 amino acids. V was pared by 5 bases and J by 5 bases, with 6 bases between. Germline CDR1 and CDR2: SQVTM and ANQGSEA. CDR3 sequence reads: CSVHSYGYTF. CDR3 in DNA: TGCAGCGTTCACAGTTATGGCTACACCTTC.

The gene calls are TRBV7-2 and TRBJ1-2; possibly TRBD1 for D (5 bases). The CDR3 extends over 13 amino acids. V was shortened by 4 bases and J by 2 bases, with 8 bases between the two germline ends. Germline CDR1 is SGHTA and CDR2 is FQGNSA. The DNA of the CDR3 is TGTGCCAGCAGCTGGGAGGGGAACTATGGCTACACCTTC. It codes for CASSWEGNYGYTF.

The gene calls are TRBV6-5 and TRBJ1-5; perhaps TRBD1 as D (6 bases). CDR1 is MNHEY and CDR2 is SVGAGI in the germline V gene. V was pared by 5 bases and J by 6 bases, with 17 bases between. The CDR3 has 15 amino acids. Here the CDR3 reads CASSPHREVGQPQHF. The CDR3 DNA is TGTGCCAGCAGTCCCCACAGGGAAGTCGGTCAGCCCCAGCATTTT.

The CDR3 sequence: CASSSTRQYNSPLHF. DNA of the CDR3: TGCGCCAGCAGCTCCACACGACAGTATAATTCACCCCTCCACTTT. This chain connects TRBV5-1 to TRBJ1-6; maybe TRBD1 (5 bases). The CDR3 length is 15 residues. V was trimmed by 3 bases and J by 4 bases, leaving 11 bases between them. Germline V CDR1 and CDR2: SGHRS, YFSETQ. Full variable domain (rest looked up from reference TRBV5-1 and TRBJ1-6): KAGVTQTPRYLIKTRGQQVTLSCSPISGHRSVSWYQQTPGQGLQFLFEYFSETQRNKGNFPGRFSGRQFSNSRSEMNVSTLELGDSALYLCASSSTRQYNSPLHFGNGTRLTVT.

This clone was seen only a few times. J is TRBJ1-2 and V is TRBV19, with a possible D match to TRBD1 (6 bases). The germline V and J ends were trimmed by 9 bases and 8 bases, with 19 bases remaining between them. The CDR3 extends over 13 amino acids. Germline CDR1 reads LNHDA; CDR2 reads SQIVND (reference sequence). The CDR3 DNA follows: TGTGCCAGCTTCTTAACAGGGACGGACGGCTACACCTTC. Its translation is CASFLTGTDGYTF.

The rearrangement joins TRBV18 to TRBJ2-3; D remains unclear. V shed 3 bases and J shed 3 bases, with 10 bases lying between them. The V gene's germline CDR1 is KGHSH and CDR2 LQKENI. This CDR3 spans 14 amino acids. The CDR3 region is CASSPSGLTDTQYF. For the CDR3, the DNA is TGTGCCAGCTCACCCTCGGGTTTGACAGATACGCAGTATTTT.

For this clone: At one of its ends the junction is not consistent with the germline gene, which may arise from a read error. The V and J genes are TRBV7-2 and TRBJ1-5, with D unclear. The CDR3 contains 15 residues. The germline CDR1 and CDR2 sequences are SGHTA and FQGNSA. Here the CDR3 reads CASRLGEYSNQPQHF. The CDR3 DNA reads as TGTGCCAGCAGATTAGGAGAGTATAGCAATCAGCCCCAGCATTTT.

V gene TRBV7-2 combines with J gene TRBJ2-3, with a possible D match to TRBD2 (6 bases). CDR3 size: 13 residues. V lost 5 bases, J lost 6 bases, and 12 bases lay in between. The germline V gene has CDR1 SGHTA and CDR2 FQGNSA. The CDR3 protein is CASSREGRDTQYF. As DNA, the CDR3 is TGTGCCAGCAGCCGAGAGGGGAGGGATACGCAGTATTTT. Filled out from reference TRBV7-2 and TRBJ2-3, the complete variable domain reads GAGVSQSPSNKVTEKGKDVELRCDPISGHTALYWYRQSLGQGLEFLIYFQGNSAPDKSGLPSDRFSAERTGGSVSTLTIQRTQQEDSAVYLCASSREGRDTQYFGPGTRLTVL.

V is TRBV13 and J is TRBJ1-1, with 7 bases aligning to TRBD1. The length of the CDR3 is 15 residues. Germline lookup yields CDR1 PRHDT and CDR2 FYEKMQ (reference sequence). J gave up 4 bases and V 3 bases, and 8 bases lay outside the gene matches. CDR3 residues: CASSFRGLALTEAFF. CDR3 DNA: TGTGCCAGCAGCTTCAGGGGGTTGGCCCTCACTGAAGCTTTCTTT.

This chain joins TRBV4-3 and TRBJ2-3; 10 bases fit TRBD2. V lost 1 base to trimming and J lost 6 bases; unmatched junction nucleotides: 7. CDR3 size: 16 residues. Germline V gene lookup returns CDR1 LGHNA and CDR2 YSLEER. For the CDR3, the DNA is TGCGCCAGCAGCCAAGTGGCTAGCGGGGGCCAGGATACGCAGTATTTT. Its translation is CASSQVASGGQDTQYF.